This TCR beta chain stems from a study of T cell changes during pregnancy in multiple sclerosis. Germline CDR1 reads MNHNS; CDR2 reads SASEGT. Trimming stripped 3 bases from V and 3 bases from J, with 15 bases between. The CDR3 totals 16 residues. Clones were read by immunoSEQ multiplex PCR, and TCRdb kept only the in-frame ones, dropping some. The table shows roughly 58,000 clones, with 90% to 95% occurring only once. In this sample, this clone turned up once. The chain links TRBV6-1 to TRBJ1-5; D may be TRBD1 (5 bases). This sample comprised CD8+ T cells from peripheral blood mononuclear cells, obtained in the third trimester of pregnancy. The sequence was collected from a female donor with multiple sclerosis, enrolled in a pregnancy study. The CDR3 protein is CASSDDSGYLNQPQHF. CDR3 nucleotides: TGTGCCAGCAGTGATGATTCAGGGTATCTCAATCAGCCCCAGCATTTT.